The TCR beta chain under discussion was sequenced for a study of post-analysis software for immune sequencing data. Study observations and caveats: Patients showed TRBV5-6, TRBV5-1 and TRBV20-1 among roughly 5 TRBV segments more frequent than in controls.

In germline, CDR1 is SGHVS, CDR2 FQNEAQ. CDR3 length equals 16 residues. Trimming removed 5 bases from V and 5 bases from J; junction bases left unmatched: 12. Tagging with unique molecular identifiers was a feature of the TCR beta cDNA libraries. TCRdb called the PCR reads again in MiXCR, with one record for every CDR3 protein. Among hundreds of thousands of distinct CDR3 sequences listed, about 53% were seen once. With regard to this clonotype: Its antigen is as yet unknown.

The chain uses TRBV7-8 and TRBJ2-5, with TRBD2 identical over 9 bases. Sequenced input: blood. This TCR derives from a girl under 18 with multiple sclerosis. The CDR3 region has the DNA TGTGCCAGCAGCAGCCTAGCGGGAAGGCGGGTTGAGACCCAGTACTTC. Translation gives CASSSLAGRRVETQYF.